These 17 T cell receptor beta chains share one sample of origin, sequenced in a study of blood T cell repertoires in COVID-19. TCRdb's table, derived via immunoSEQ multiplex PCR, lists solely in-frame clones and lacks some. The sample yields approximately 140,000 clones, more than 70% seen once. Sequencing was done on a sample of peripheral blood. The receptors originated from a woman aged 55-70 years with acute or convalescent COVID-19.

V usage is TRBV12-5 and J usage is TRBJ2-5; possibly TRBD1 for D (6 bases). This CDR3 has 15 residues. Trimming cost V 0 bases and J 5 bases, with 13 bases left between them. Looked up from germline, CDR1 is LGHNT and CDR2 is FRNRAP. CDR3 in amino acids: CASGLVRQVLETQYF. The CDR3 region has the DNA TGTGCTAGTGGTTTGGTCCGACAGGTCTTGGAGACCCAGTACTTC.

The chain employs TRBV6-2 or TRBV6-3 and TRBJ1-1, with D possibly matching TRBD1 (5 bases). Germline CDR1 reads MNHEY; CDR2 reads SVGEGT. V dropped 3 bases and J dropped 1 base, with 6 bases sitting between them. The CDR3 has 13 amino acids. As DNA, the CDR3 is TGTGCCAGCAGTTATAGGGGGAACACTGAAGCTTTCTTT. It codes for CASSYRGNTEAFF.

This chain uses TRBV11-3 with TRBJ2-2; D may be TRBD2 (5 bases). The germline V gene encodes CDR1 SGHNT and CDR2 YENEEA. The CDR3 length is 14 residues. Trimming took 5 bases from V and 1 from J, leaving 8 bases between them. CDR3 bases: TGTGCCAGCAGCCGACTACAGAACACCGGGGAGCTGTTTTTT. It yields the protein CASSRLQNTGELFF.

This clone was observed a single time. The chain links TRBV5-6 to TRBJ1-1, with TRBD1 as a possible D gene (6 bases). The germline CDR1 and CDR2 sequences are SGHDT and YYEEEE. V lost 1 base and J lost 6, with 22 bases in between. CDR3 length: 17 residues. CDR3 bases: TGTGCCAGCAGCTTGCAAACAGGGTATGGAGCTCAGGCTGAAGCTTTCTTT. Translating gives CASSLQTGYGAQAEAFF.

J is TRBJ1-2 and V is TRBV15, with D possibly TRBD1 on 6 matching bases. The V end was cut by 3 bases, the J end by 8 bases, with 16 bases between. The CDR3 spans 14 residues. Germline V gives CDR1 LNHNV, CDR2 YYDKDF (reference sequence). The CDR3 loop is CATSSPPGVYGYTF. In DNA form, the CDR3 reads TGTGCCACCAGCAGTCCTCCAGGGGTTTACGGCTACACCTTC.

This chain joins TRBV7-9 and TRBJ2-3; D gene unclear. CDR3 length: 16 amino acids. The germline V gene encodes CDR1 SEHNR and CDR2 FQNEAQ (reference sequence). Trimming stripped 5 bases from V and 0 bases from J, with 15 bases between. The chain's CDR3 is CASSHDLTSSTDTQYF. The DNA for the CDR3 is TGTGCCAGCAGCCACGACTTGACCTCTAGCACAGATACGCAGTATTTT. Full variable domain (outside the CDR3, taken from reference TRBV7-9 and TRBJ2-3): DTGVSQNPRHKITKRGQNVTFRCDPISEHNRLYWYRQTLGQGPEFLTYFQNEAQLEKSRLLSDRFSAERPKGSFSTLEIQRTEQGDSAMYLCASSHDLTSSTDTQYFGPGTRLTVL.

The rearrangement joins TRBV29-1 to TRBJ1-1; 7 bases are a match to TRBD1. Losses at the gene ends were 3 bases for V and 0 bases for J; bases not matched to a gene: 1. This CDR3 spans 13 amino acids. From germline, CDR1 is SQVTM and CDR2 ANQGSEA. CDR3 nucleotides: TGCAGCGTTGAGGGACAGTTGAACACTGAAGCTTTCTTT. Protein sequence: CSVEGQLNTEAFF.

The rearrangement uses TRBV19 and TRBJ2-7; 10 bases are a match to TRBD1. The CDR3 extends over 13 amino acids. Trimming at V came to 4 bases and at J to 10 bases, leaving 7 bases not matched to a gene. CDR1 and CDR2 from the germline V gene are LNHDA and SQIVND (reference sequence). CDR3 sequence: CASSTGTGVDQYF. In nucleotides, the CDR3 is TGTGCCAGTAGTACCGGGACAGGGGTCGATCAGTACTTC.

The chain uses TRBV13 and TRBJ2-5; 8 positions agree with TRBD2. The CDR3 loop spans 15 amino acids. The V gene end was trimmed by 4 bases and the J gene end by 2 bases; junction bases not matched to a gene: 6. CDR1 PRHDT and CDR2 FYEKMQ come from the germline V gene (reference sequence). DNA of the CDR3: TGTGCCAGCAGCTACTTCTTAGCGGGGCAAGAGACCCAGTACTTC. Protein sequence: CASSYFLAGQETQYF.

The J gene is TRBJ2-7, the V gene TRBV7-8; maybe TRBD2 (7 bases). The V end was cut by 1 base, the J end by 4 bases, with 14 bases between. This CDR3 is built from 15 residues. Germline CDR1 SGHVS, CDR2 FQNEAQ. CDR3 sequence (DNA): TGTGCCAGCAGCTTAGAGGGGGGGGGAGTGTACGAGCAGTACTTC. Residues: CASSLEGGGVYEQYF.

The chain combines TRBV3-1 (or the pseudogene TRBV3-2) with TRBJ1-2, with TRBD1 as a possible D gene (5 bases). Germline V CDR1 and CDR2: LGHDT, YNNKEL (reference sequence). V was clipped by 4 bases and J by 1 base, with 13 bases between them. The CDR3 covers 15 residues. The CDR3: CASSPKADSNYGYTF. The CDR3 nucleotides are TGTGCCAGCAGCCCCAAGGCTGACAGTAACTATGGCTACACCTTC.

CDR3 amino acids: CASSDTGQANTEAFF. In DNA form, the CDR3 reads TGTGCCAGCAGTGATACGGGACAGGCGAACACTGAAGCTTTCTTT. V usage is TRBV6-1 and J usage is TRBJ1-1; 8 bases align to TRBD1. V lost 3 bases and J lost 1; bases outside the gene matches: 4. Germline V gene lookup returns CDR1 MNHNS and CDR2 SASEGT. There are 15 residues in the CDR3.

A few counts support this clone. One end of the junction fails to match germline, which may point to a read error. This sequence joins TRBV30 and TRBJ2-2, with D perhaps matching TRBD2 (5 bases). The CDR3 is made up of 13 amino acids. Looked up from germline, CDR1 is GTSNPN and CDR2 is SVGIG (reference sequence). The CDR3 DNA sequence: TGTGCCTGGAGTGAAGCTAACACCGGGGATCTGTTTTTT. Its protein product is CAWSEANTGDLFF.

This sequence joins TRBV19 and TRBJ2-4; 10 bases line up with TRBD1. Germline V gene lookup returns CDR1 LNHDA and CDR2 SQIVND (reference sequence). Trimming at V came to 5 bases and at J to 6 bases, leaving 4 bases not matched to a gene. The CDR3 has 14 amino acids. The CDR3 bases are TGTGCCAGTAGTGCGGGACAGGGGAGAAACATTCAGTACTTC. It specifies CASSAGQGRNIQYF.

CDR3: CASSLLAGRTDTQYF. In DNA form, the CDR3 reads TGTGCCAGCAGCTTACTAGCGGGACGCACAGATACGCAGTATTTT. The chain employs TRBV7-3 and TRBJ2-3; 9 bases agree with TRBD2. Germline V gene sequence: CDR1 SGHTA, CDR2 FQGTGA. The CDR3 runs 15 residues. With V trimmed by 2 bases and J by 1 base, 1 base remained unmatched.

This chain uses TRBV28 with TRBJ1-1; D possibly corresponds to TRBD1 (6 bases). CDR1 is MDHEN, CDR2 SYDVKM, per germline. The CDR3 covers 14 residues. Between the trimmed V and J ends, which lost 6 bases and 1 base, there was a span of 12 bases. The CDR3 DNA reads TGTGCCAGCAGCACTTGGACAGAGAACACTGAAGCTTTCTTT. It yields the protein CASSTWTENTEAFF.

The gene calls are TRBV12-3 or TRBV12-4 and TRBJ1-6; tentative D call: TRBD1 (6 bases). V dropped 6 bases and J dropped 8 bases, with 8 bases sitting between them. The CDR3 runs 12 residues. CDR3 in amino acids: CASRTGDSPLHF. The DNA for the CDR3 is TGTGCCAGCAGGACAGGCGATTCACCCCTCCACTTT.